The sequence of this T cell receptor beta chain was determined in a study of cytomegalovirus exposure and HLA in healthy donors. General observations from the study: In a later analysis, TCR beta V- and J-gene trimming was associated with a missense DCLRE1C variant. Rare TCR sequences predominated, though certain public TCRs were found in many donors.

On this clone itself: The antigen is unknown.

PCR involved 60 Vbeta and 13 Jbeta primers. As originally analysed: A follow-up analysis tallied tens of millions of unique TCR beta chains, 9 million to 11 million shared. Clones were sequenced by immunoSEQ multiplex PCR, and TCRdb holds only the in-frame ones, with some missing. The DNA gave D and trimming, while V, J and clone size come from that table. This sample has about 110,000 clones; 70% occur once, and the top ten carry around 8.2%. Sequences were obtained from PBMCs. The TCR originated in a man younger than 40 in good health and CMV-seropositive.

The CDR3 here is CASSPPTTRRGGPKNIQYF. The CDR3 DNA sequence: TGTGCCAGCAGCCCCCCGACGACTCGACGGGGGGGCCCCAAAAACATTCAGTACTTC. The genes are TRBV13 and TRBJ2-4; 8 bases match TRBD2. The CDR3 spans 19 residues. Germline CDR1 reads PRHDT; CDR2 reads FYEKMQ (reference sequence). After removal of 5 bases from V and 2 bases from J, the junction contained 17 bases not matched to a gene.